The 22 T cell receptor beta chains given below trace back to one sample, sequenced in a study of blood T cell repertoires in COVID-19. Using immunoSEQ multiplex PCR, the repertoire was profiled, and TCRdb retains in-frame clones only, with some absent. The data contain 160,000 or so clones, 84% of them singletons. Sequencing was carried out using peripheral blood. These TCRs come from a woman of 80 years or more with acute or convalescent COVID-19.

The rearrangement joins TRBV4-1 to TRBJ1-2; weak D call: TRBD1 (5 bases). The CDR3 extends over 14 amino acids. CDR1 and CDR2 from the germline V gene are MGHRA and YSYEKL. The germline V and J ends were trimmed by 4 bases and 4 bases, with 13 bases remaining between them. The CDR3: CASSLEGQVYGYTF. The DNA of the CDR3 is TGCGCCAGCAGCCTGGAGGGGCAGGTCTATGGCTACACCTTC.

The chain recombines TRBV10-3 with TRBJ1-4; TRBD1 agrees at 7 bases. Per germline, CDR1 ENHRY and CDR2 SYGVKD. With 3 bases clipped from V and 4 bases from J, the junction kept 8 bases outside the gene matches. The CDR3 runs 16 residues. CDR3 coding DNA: TGTGCCATCAGTGACGAGGCGGCAGGGGGTAATGAAAAACTGTTTTTT. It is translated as CAISDEAAGGNEKLFF.

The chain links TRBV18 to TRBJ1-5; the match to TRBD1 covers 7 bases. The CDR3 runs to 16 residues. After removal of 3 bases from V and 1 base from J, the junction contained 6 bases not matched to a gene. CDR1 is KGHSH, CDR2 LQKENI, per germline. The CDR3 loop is CASSPRTGLSNQPQHF. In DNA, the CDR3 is TGTGCCAGCTCACCCCGGACAGGCCTGAGCAATCAGCCCCAGCATTTT.

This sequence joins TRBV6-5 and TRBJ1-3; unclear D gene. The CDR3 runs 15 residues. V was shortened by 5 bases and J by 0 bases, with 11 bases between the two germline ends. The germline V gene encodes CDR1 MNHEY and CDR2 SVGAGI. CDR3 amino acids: CASSQRQTSGNTIYF. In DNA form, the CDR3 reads TGTGCCAGCAGTCAAAGACAAACCTCTGGAAACACCATATATTTT.

This CDR3 is CASSNGAGMERGTTDTQYF. The CDR3, as DNA: TGTGCCAGCAGCAATGGGGCAGGGATGGAGCGGGGGACTACAGATACGCAGTATTTT. The gene calls are TRBV21-1 and TRBJ2-3; TRBD2 is the table's D call and was not checked against the DNA. TRBV21-1 is listed as a pseudogene. This CDR3 has 19 residues.

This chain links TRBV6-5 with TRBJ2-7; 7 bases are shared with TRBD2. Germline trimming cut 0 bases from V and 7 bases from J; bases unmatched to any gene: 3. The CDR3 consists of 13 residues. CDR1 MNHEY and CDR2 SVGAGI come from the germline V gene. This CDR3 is CASSYSGGGEQYF. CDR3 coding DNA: TGTGCCAGCAGTTACTCCGGCGGGGGAGAGCAGTACTTC.

The CDR3 DNA sequence: TGTGCCAGCAGCACACGGACAGGGTGGATGAGCTATGGCTACACCTTC. Translated, it gives CASSTRTGWMSYGYTF. The chain has TRBV7-2 and TRBJ1-2; TRBD1 matches at 8 bases. The CDR3 contains 16 residues. Unmatched junction bases numbered 12, after V lost 5 bases and J lost 4 bases. The V gene's germline CDR1 is SGHTA and CDR2 FQGNSA.

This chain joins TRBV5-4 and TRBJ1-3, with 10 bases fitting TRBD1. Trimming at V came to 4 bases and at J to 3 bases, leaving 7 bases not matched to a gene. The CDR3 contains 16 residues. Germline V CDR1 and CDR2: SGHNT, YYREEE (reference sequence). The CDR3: CASSLRQGASGNTIYF. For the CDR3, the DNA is TGTGCCAGCAGCCTTAGACAGGGGGCGAGTGGAAACACCATATATTTT.

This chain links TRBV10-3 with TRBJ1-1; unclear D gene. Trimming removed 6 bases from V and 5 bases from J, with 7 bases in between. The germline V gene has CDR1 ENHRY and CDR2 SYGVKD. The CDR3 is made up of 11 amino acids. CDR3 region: CAIRAGTEAFF. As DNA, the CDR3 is TGTGCCATCAGGGCGGGGACTGAAGCTTTCTTT.

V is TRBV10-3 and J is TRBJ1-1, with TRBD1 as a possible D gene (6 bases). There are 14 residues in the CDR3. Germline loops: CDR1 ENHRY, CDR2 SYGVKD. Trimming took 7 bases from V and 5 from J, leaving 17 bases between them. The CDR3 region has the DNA TGTGCCATCAACGGGGGGCGGGAGGAGACTGAAGCTTTCTTT. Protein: CAINGGREETEAFF.

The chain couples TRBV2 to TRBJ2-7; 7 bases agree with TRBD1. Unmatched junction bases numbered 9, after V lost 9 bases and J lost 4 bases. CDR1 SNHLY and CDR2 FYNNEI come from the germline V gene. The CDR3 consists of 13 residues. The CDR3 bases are TGTGCCAGTTGGGACAGCGTCGGGTACGAGCAGTACTTC. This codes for CASWDSVGYEQYF. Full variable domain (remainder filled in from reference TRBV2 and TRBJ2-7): EPEVTQTPSHQVTQMGQEVILRCVPISNHLYFYWYRQILGQKVEFLVSFYNNEISEKSEIFDDQFSVERPDGSNFTLKIRSTKLEDSAMYFCASWDSVGYEQYFGPGTRLTVT.

This CDR3 reads CSVATTGSFGYTF. The CDR3 DNA sequence: TGCAGCGTTGCGACAACAGGGTCATTTGGCTACACCTTC. The rearrangement links TRBV29-1 to TRBJ1-2; a possible D gene is TRBD1 (6 bases). With 4 bases removed from V and 7 bases from J, the gap between germline ends came to 16 bases. Germline V gene sequence: CDR1 SQVTM, CDR2 ANQGSEA. The CDR3 spans 13 residues.

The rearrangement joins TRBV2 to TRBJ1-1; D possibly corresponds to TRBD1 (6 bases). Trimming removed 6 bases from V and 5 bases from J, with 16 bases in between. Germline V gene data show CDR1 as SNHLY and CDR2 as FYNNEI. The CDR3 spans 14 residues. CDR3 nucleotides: TGTGCCAGCAGAAGGACAGCTTGGGAGACTGAAGCTTTCTTT. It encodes CASRRTAWETEAFF.

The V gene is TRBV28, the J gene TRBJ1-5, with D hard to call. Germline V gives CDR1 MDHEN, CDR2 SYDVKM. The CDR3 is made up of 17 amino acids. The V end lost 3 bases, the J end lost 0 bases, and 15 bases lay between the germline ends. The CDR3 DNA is TGTGCCAGCAGTTTGTCCCGCGGGTTCAGTAGCAATCAGCCCCAGCATTTT. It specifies CASSLSRGFSSNQPQHF.

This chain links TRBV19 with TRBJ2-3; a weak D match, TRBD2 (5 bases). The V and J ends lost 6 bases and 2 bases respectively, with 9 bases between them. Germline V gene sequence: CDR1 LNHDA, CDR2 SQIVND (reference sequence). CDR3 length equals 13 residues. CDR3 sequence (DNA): TGTGCCAGTAGCCCCGGGAACACAGATACGCAGTATTTT. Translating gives CASSPGNTDTQYF.

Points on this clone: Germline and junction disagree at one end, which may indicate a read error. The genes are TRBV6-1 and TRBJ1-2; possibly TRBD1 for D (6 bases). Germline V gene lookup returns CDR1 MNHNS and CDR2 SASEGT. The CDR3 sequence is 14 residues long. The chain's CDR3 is CASRDGGQYYGYTF. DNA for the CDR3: TGTGCCAGCCGTGATGGGGGCCAATACTATGGCTACACCTTC.

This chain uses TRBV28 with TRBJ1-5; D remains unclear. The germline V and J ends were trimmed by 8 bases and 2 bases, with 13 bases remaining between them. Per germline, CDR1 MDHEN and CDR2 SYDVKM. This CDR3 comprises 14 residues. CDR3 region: CASLAPAGNQPQHF. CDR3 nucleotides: TGTGCCAGCCTTGCTCCCGCGGGCAATCAGCCCCAGCATTTT.

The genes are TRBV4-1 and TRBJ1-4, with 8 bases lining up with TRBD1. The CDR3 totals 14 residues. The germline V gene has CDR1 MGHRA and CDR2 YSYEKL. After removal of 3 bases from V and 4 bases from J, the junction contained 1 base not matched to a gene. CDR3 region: CASSQGQVNEKLFF. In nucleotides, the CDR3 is TGCGCCAGCAGCCAGGGACAGGTTAATGAAAAACTGTTTTTT.

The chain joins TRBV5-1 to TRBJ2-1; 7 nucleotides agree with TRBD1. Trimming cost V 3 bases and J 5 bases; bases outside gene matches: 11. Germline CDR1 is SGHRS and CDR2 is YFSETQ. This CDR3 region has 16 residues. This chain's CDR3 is CASSSLKRDSNNEQFF. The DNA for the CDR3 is TGCGCCAGCAGCTCCCTAAAGAGGGACAGTAACAATGAGCAGTTCTTC.

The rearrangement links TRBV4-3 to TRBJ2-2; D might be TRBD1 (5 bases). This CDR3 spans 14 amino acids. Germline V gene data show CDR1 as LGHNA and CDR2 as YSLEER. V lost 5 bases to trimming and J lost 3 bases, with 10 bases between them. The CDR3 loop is CASSNGHHTGELFF. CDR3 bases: TGCGCCAGCAGCAACGGACATCACACCGGGGAGCTGTTTTTT.

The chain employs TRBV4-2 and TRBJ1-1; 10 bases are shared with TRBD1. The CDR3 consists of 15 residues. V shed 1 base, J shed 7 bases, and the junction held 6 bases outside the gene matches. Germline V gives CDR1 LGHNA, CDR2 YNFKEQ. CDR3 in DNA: TGTGCCAGCAGCCAAGCCCCCGGACAGGGGGGTGAAGCTTTCTTT. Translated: CASSQAPGQGGEAFF.

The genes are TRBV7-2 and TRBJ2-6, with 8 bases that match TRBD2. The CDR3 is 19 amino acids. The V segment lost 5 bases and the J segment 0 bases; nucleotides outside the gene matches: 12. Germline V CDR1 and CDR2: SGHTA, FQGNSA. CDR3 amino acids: CASSPGPGGGSSGANVLTF. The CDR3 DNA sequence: TGTGCCAGCAGCCCAGGCCCGGGCGGGGGGTCCTCTGGGGCCAACGTCCTGACTTTC.